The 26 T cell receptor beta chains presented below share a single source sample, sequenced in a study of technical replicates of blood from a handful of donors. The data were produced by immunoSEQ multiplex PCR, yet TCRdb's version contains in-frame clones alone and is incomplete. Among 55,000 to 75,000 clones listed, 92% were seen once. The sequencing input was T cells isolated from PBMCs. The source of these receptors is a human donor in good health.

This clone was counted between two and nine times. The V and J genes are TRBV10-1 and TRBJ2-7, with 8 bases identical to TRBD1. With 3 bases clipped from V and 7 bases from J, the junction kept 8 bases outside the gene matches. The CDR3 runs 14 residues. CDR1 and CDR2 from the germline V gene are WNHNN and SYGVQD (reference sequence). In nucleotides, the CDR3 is TGCGCCAGCAGTGAAGGACAGGGATTAGGGGAGCAGTACTTC. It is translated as CASSEGQGLGEQYF.

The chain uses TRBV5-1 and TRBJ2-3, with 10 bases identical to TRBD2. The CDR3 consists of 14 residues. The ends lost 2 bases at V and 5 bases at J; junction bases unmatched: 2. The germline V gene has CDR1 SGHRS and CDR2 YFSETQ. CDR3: CASSFGTSEDTQYF. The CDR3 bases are TGCGCCAGCAGCTTCGGGACTAGCGAAGATACGCAGTATTTT.

The CDR3 region has the DNA TGCGCCAGCAGCTTGGAACCAGCGGGCGACTCTACCTACAATGAGCAGTTCTTC. Protein: CASSLEPAGDSTYNEQFF. The chain combines TRBV5-1 with TRBJ2-1; TRBD2 might be the D (6 bases). Germline CDR1 SGHRS, CDR2 YFSETQ. V was trimmed by 0 bases and J by 2 bases, leaving 18 bases between them. CDR3 length: 18 amino acids.

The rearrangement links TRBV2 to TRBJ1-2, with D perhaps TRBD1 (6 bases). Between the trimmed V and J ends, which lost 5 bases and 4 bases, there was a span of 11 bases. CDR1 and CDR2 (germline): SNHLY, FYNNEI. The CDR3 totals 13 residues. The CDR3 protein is CASSPWTAYGYTF. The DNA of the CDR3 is TGTGCCAGCAGTCCCTGGACAGCCTATGGCTACACCTTC.

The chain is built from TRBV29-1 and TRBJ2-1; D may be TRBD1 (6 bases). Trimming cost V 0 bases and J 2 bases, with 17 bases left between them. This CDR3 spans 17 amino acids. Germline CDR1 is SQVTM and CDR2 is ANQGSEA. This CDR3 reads CSVEDIVGGSTYNEQFF. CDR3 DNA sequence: TGCAGCGTTGAAGATATTGTAGGGGGTTCAACCTACAATGAGCAGTTCTTC.

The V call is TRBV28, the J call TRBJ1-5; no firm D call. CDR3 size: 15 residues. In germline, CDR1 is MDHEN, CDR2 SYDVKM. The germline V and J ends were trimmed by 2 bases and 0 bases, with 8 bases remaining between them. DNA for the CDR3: TGTGCCAGCAGTTTACCAGGTTTTAGCAATCAGCCCCAGCATTTT. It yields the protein CASSLPGFSNQPQHF. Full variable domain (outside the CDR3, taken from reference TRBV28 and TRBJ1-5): DVKVTQSSRYLVKRTGEKVFLECVQDMDHENMFWYRQDPGLGLRLIYFSYDVKMKEKGDIPEGYSVSREKKERFSLILESASTNQTSMYLCASSLPGFSNQPQHFGDGTRLSIL.

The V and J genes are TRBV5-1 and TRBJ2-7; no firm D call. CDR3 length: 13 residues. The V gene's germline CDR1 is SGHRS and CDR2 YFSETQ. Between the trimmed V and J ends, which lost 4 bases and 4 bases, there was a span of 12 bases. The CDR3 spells CASSPGAFYEQYF. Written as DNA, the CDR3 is TGCGCCAGCAGCCCTGGAGCTTTTTACGAGCAGTACTTC.

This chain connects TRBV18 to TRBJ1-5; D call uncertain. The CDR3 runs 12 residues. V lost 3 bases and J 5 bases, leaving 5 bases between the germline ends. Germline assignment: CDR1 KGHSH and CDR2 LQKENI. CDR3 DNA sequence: TGTGCCAGCTCACCTCAGGATCAGCCCCAGCATTTT. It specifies CASSPQDQPQHF.

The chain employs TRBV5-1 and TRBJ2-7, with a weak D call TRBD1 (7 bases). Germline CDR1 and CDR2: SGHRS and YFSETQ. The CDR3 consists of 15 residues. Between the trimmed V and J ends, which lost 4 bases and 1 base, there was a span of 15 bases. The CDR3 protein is CASSGGTAESYEQYF. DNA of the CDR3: TGCGCCAGCAGCGGGGGGACAGCCGAATCCTACGAGCAGTACTTC.

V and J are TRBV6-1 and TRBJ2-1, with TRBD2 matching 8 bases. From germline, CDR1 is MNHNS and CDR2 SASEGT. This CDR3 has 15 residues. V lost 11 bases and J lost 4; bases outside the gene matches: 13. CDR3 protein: CALLAEGAPYNEQFF. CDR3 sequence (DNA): TGTGCCTTACTAGCGGAGGGAGCCCCATACAATGAGCAGTTCTTC.

The DNA of the CDR3 is TGTGCCAGCAGTGCCAGGGTGGAGGAAAAACTGTTTTTT. This translates into CASSARVEEKLFF. The rearrangement joins TRBV27 to TRBJ1-4; D possibly corresponds to TRBD1 (5 bases). Trimming took off 5 bases at V and 8 bases at J, with 12 bases between the two ends. Germline CDR1 MNHEY, CDR2 SMNVEV (reference sequence). CDR3 length: 13 residues. The whole variable domain, remainder taken from reference TRBV27 and TRBJ1-4, is EAQVTQNPRYLITVTGKKLTVTCSQNMNHEYMSWYRQDPGLGLRQIYYSMNVEVTDKGDVPEGYKVSRKEKRNFPLILESPSPNQTSLYFCASSARVEEKLFFGSGTQLSVL.

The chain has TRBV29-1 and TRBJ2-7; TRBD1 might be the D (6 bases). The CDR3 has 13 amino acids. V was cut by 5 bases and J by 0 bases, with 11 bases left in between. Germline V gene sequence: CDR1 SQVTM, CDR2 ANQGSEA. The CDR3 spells CSVIGQSSYEQYF. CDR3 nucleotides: TGCAGCGTTATTGGACAGAGCTCCTACGAGCAGTACTTC.

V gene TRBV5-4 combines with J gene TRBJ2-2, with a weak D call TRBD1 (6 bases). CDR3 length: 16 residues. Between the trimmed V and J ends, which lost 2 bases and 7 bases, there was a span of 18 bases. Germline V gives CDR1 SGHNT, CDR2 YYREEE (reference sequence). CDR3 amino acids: CASSFSGDNPGGELFF. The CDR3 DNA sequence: TGTGCCAGCAGCTTCTCAGGGGACAACCCTGGCGGGGAGCTGTTTTTT.

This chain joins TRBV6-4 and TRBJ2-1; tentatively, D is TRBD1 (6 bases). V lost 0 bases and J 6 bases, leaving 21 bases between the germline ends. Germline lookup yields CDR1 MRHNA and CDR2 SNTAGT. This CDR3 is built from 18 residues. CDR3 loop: CASSDSLPDRCLGNEQFF. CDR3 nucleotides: TGTGCCAGCAGTGACTCCCTCCCAGACAGGTGCCTTGGCAATGAGCAGTTCTTC.

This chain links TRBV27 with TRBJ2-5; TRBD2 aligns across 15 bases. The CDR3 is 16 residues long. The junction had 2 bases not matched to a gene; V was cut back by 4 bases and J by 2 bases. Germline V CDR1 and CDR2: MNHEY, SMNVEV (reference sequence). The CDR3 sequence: CASSWGTSGRQETQYF. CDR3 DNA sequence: TGTGCCAGCAGTTGGGGGACTAGCGGGAGGCAAGAGACCCAGTACTTC.

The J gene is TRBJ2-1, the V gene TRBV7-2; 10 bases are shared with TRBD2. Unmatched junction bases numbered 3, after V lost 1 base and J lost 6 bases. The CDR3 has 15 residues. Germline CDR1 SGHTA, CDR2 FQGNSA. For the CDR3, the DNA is TGTGCCAGCAGCTTAGGACTAGCGGGCCCCAATGAGCAGTTCTTC. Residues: CASSLGLAGPNEQFF.

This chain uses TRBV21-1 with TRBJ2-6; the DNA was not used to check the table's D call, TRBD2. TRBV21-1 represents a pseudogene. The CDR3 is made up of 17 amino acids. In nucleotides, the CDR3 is TGTGCCAGCAGCAAAGCGGAGGGCCTCTCTGGGGCCAACGTCCTGACTTTC. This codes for CASSKAEGLSGANVLTF.

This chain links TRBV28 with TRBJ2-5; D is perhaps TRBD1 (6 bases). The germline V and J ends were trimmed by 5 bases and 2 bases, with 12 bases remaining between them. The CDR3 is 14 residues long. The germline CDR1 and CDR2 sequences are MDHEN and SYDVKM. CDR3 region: CASSQDSRQETQYF. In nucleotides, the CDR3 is TGTGCCAGCAGTCAGGACAGTCGGCAAGAGACCCAGTACTTC.

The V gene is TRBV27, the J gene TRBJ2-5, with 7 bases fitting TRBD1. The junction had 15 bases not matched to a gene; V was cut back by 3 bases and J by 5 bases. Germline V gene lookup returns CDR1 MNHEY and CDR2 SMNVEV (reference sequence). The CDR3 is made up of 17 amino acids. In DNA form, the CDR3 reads TGTGCCAGCAGTTTCACAGGGGCGCCGCCAATGTGGGAGACCCAGTACTTC. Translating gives CASSFTGAPPMWETQYF.

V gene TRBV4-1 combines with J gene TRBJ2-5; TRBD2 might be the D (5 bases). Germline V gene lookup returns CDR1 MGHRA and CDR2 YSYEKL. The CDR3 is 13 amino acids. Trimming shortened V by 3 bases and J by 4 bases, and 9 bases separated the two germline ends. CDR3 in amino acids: CASSHPGSETQYF. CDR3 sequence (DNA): TGCGCCAGCAGCCATCCGGGATCAGAGACCCAGTACTTC.

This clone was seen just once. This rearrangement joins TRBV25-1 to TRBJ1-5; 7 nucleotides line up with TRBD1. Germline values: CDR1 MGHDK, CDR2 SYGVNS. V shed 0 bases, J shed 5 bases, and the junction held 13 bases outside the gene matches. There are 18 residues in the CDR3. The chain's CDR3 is CASSEYRGIGGAHQPQHF. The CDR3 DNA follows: TGTGCCAGCAGTGAATACAGGGGGATCGGAGGAGCCCATCAGCCCCAGCATTTT.

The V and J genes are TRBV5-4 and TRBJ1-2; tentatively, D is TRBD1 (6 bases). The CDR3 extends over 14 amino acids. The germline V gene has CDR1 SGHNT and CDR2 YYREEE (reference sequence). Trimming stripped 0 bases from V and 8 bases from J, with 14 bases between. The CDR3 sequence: CASSLEGRGRGYTF. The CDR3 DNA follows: TGTGCCAGCAGCTTGGAGGGCAGGGGTAGGGGCTACACCTTC. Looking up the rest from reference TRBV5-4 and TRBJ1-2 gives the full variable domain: ETGVTQSPTHLIKTRGQQVTLRCSSQSGHNTVSWYQQALGQGPQFIFQYYREEENGRGNFPPRFSGLQFPNYSSELNVNALELDDSALYLCASSLEGRGRGYTFGSGTRLTVV.

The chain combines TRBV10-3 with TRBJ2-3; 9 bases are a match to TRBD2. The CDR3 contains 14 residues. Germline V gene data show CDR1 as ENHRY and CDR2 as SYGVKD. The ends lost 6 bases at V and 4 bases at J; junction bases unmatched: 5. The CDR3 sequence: CAISSAGGADTQYF. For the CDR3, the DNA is TGTGCCATCAGCTCAGCGGGAGGCGCAGATACGCAGTATTTT.

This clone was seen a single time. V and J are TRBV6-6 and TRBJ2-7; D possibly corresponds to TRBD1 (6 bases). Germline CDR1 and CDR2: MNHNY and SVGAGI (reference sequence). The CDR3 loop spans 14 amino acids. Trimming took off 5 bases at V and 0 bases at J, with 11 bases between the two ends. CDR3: CASSPGAGSYEQYF. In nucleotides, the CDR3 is TGTGCCAGCAGTCCAGGGGCCGGCTCCTACGAGCAGTACTTC.

The CDR3 is CASSPSGQPIEETQYF. The CDR3 nucleotides are TGTGCCAGCAGCCCTTCCGGACAGCCCATCGAAGAGACCCAGTACTTC. The chain combines TRBV21-1 with TRBJ2-5; the D segment call TRBD1 is taken from the table without a DNA check. TRBV21-1 is a documented pseudogene. CDR3 length: 16 residues.

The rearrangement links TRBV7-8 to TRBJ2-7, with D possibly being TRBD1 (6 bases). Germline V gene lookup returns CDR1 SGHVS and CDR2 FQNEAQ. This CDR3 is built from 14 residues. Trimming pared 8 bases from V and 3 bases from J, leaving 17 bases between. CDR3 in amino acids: CASSSGVLDYEQYF. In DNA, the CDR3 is TGTGCCAGCTCTTCAGGGGTTCTGGACTACGAGCAGTACTTC.